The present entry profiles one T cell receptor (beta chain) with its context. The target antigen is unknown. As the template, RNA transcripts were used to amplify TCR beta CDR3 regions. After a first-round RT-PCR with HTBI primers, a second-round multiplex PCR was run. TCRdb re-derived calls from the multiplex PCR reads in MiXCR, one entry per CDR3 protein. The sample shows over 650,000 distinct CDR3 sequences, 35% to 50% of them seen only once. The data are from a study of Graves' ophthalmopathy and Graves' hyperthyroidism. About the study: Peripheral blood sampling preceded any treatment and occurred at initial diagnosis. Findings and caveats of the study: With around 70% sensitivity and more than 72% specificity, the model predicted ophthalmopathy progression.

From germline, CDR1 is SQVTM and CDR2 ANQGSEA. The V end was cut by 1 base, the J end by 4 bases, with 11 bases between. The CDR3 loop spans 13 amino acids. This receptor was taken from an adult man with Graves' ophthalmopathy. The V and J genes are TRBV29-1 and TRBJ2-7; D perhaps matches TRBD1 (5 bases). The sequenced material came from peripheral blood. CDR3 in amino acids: CSVEGGRLYEQYF. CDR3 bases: TGCAGCGTTGAAGGGGGCCGGTTGTACGAGCAGTACTTC.